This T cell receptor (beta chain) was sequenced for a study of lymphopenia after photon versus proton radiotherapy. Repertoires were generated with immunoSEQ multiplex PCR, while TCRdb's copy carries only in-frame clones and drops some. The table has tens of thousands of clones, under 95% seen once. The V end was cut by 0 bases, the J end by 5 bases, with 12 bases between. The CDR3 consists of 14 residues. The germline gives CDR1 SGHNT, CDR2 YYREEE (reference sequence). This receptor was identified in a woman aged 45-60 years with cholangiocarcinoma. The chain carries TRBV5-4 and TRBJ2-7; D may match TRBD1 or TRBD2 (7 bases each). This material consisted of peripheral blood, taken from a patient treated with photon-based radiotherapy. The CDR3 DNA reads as TGTGCCAGCAGCTTGGGGCAGGGGGGGGACGAGCAGTACTTC. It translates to CASSLGQGGDEQYF.